Listed below are T cell receptor beta chains from one sample, sequenced in a study of T cell changes during pregnancy in multiple sclerosis. This table comes from immunoSEQ multiplex PCR, and its TCRdb copy is limited to in-frame clones, with some not included. Here the sample spans tens of thousands of clones, approximately 92% being singletons. The sequencing here drew on peripheral blood, taken in the third trimester of pregnancy. The receptors shown here come from a female donor in good health, enrolled as a control in a pregnancy study. The CDR3 runs from the conserved cysteine through the conserved F or W. D genes are given only for firm matches. The size of a clone is reported for some rows only, either as once, few or many, or as a class for expanded clones.

j_gene | d_gene | v_gene | abundance | len | CDR3nt | CDR3aa
TRBJ1-1 | . | TRBV9 | few | 13 | TGTGCCAGCAGCGTAGGAGGATACACTGAAGCTTTCTTT | CASSVGGYTEAFF
TRBJ2-2 | . | TRBV11-3 | . | 13 | TGTGCCAGCAGCCCCCCTCTCACCGGGGAGCTGTTTTTT | CASSPPLTGELFF
TRBJ1-4 | . | TRBV30 | . | 14 | TGTGCCTGGAGTGTAGATAGTTCTGGTGAAAAACTGTTTTTT | CAWSVDSSGEKLFF
TRBJ1-4 | . | TRBV30 | . | 13 | TGTGCCTGGAGTTTGGGCCGTAATGAAAAACTGTTTTTT | CAWSLGRNEKLFF
TRBJ2-3 | . | TRBV5-5 | . | 12 | TGTGCCAGCAGCCCTAGGACAGATACGCAGTATTTT | CASSPRTDTQYF
TRBJ1-2 | . | TRBV6-5 | . | 13 | TGTGCCTCCACCAGGACTCCTAACTATGGCTACACCTTC | CASTRTPNYGYTF
TRBJ2-7 | . | TRBV14 | . | 12 | TGTGCCAGCAGCCTATCCGTCGGGGAGCAGTACTTC | CASSLSVGEQYF
TRBJ2-2 | TRBD1 | TRBV19 | . | 15 | TGTGCCAGCACGGGACAGGGGGCGCCCACCGGGGAGCTGTTTTTT | CASTGQGAPTGELFF
TRBJ2-1 | TRBD1 | TRBV10-3 | . | 13 | TGTGCGACAGGGGGCCTCTCCTACAATGAGCAGTTCTTC | CATGGLSYNEQFF
TRBJ2-7 | TRBD1 | TRBV18 | . | 16 | TGTGCCAGCTCACCGCGAACCGGACAGGGTAGCGTCGGGCAGTACTTC | CASSPRTGQGSVGQYF
TRBJ2-3 | . | TRBV11-2 | . | 15 | TGTGCCAGCAGCTTAGAAGGTGGGAGGACAGATACGCAGTATTTT | CASSLEGGRTDTQYF
TRBJ1-2 | TRBD1 | TRBV9 | . | 15 | TGTGCCAGCAGCGTAGGAACGACAGGGGACTATGGCTACACCTTC | CASSVGTTGDYGYTF
TRBJ2-2 | TRBD2 | TRBV28 | . | 16 | TGTGCCAGCATCCCCGGGGGGGTTCCGAACACCGGGGAGCTGTTTTTT | CASIPGGVPNTGELFF
TRBJ1-1 | . | TRBV4-1 | . | 13 | TGCGCCAGCAGCCAAGTGGGGGGCACTGAAGCTTTCTTT | CASSQVGGTEAFF
TRBJ2-2 | . | TRBV4-1 | . | 16 | TGCGCCAGCAGCCAAGAAGGACTGGGGGGCACCGGGGAGCTGTTTTTT | CASSQEGLGGTGELFF
TRBJ2-7 | TRBD1 | TRBV6-6 | . | 13 | TGTGCCAGCAGTTACCCCTCAGGGGGCAAGCAGTACTTC | CASSYPSGGKQYF
TRBJ2-1 | TRBD2 | TRBV27 | . | 15 | TGTGCCAGCAGTTCACTAGCGGGAGGGTACAATGAGCAGTTCTTC | CASSSLAGGYNEQFF
TRBJ2-2 | . | TRBV12-5 | . | 14 | TGTGCTAGTGGTTTGGGTAGCGACACCGGGGAGCTGTTTTTT | CASGLGSDTGELFF
TRBJ2-7 | TRBD2 | TRBV7-9 | . | 17 | TGTGCCAGCAGCTGGACTAGCGGGCCGTCTCCCTCCTACGAGCAGTACTTC | CASSWTSGPSPSYEQYF
TRBJ2-3 | TRBD2 | TRBV5-4 | . | 16 | TGTGCCAGCAGCCCAGGGACTAGCGGGAGGTCAGATACGCAGTATTTT | CASSPGTSGRSDTQYF
TRBJ2-1 | TRBD2 | TRBV7-2 | once | 14 | TGTGCCAGCAGCCCGGGACTAGCTGTTCATGAGCAGTTCTTC | CASSPGLAVHEQFF
TRBJ1-6 | TRBD1 | TRBV9 | . | 16 | TGTGCCAGCAGCGTAAGCGACAGGGCGCCTAATTCACCCCTCCACTTT | CASSVSDRAPNSPLHF
TRBJ1-2 | . | TRBV6-5 | once | 14 | TGTGCCAGCAGTTACGCAGGGGAATACTATGGCTACACCTTC | CASSYAGEYYGYTF
TRBJ2-1 | TRBD2 | TRBV5-1 | . | 15 | TGCGCCAGCAGCAGAGGACTAGCGGGAGTTATTGAGCAGTTCTTC | CASSRGLAGVIEQFF
TRBJ2-1 | TRBD2 | TRBV4-2 | . | 16 | TGTGCCAGCAGCCAAGAGCCGAGCGGGACCTACAATGAGCAGTTCTTC | CASSQEPSGTYNEQFF
TRBJ1-4 | TRBD1 | TRBV7-9 | . | 18 | TGTGCCAGCAGCTTAATCGAAAGGGATGGACAGGGTGATGAAAAACTGTTTTTT | CASSLIERDGQGDEKLFF
TRBJ2-3 | TRBD2 | TRBV7-3 | . | 15 | TGTGCCAGCAGCCTGGGTGGGGGGGAGTCAGATACGCAGTATTTT | CASSLGGGESDTQYF
TRBJ1-4 | . | TRBV7-2 | . | 14 | TGTGCCAGCAGCCCTGGGGGGGTCCGTGAAAAACTGTTTTTT | CASSPGGVREKLFF
TRBJ2-5 | TRBD1 | TRBV6-6 | . | 14 | TGTGCCAGCAGTTACGACAGGGGGTCGGGGACCCAGTACTTC | CASSYDRGSGTQYF
TRBJ2-4 | . | TRBV2 | . | 15 | TGTGCCAGCAGGGCGACACCGGGGGCCAAAAACATTCAGTACTTC | CASRATPGAKNIQYF
TRBJ2-5 | . | TRBV4-1 | . | 13 | TGCGCCAGCAGCCGCGGGCTGCAAGAGACCCAGTACTTC | CASSRGLQETQYF
TRBJ2-5 | . | TRBV7-9 | once | 15 | TGTGCCAGCAGCTTAGGGAGTGGTACACAAGAGACCCAGTACTTC | CASSLGSGTQETQYF
TRBJ2-6 | . | TRBV6-1 | . | 15 | TGTGCCAGCACCGAAAAGAGCTCTGGGGCCAACGTCCTGACTTTC | CASTEKSSGANVLTF
TRBJ2-3 | TRBD2 | TRBV2 | . | 14 | TGTGCCAGCATGCGGGGGGGCTTGACAGATACGCAGTATTTT | CASMRGGLTDTQYF
TRBJ2-7 | . | TRBV7-9 | . | 18 | TGTGCCAGCAGCTCCCCACTACAGGGAAATTTAGGTACCTACGAGCAGTACTTC | CASSSPLQGNLGTYEQYF
TRBJ2-5 | TRBD2 | TRBV9 | . | 18 | TGTGCCAGCAGCGTAGCTGGGGGGACTAGCGGGATACAAGAGACCCAGTACTTC | CASSVAGGTSGIQETQYF
TRBJ2-3 | TRBD2 | TRBV4-1 | . | 18 | TGCGCCAGCAGCCAAGATGACCCTAGCGGGGGGGCCGTGGATACGCAGTATTTT | CASSQDDPSGGAVDTQYF
TRBJ1-1 | TRBD1 | TRBV27 | once | 15 | TGTGCCAGCAGTCTAATACGACAGGGGGAAGGGAAAGCTTTCTTT | CASSLIRQGEGKAFF
TRBJ2-1 | . | TRBV11-2 | . | 15 | TGTGCCAGCAGCCCCCTGTTGCGGGGTCACAATGAGCAGTTCTTC | CASSPLLRGHNEQFF
TRBJ1-2 | TRBD1 | TRBV5-1 | . | 12 | TGCGCCAGCAGCTGGACAGGTCTGGGCTACACCTTC | CASSWTGLGYTF
TRBJ1-2 | . | TRBV4-2 | . | 16 | TGTGCCAGCAGCCAAGTAAGTCAAGGGAGACGGTATGGCTACACCTTC | CASSQVSQGRRYGYTF
TRBJ2-7 | TRBD2 | TRBV28 | . | 15 | TGTGCCAGCAGTTTATGGACTAGCGGGAGGGGCGAGCAGTACTTC | CASSLWTSGRGEQYF
TRBJ1-1 | . | TRBV7-3 | . | 13 | TGTGCCAGCAGCCAGGGATCGAACACTGAAGCTTTCTTT | CASSQGSNTEAFF
TRBJ1-4 | . | TRBV28 | . | 15 | TGTGCCAGCAGTTTATTGTGCGCAACTAATGAAAAACTGTTTTTT | CASSLLCATNEKLFF
TRBJ1-2 | TRBD1 | TRBV10-3 | . | 15 | TGTGCCGCCAGACCGGGACAGGGTCATCTGGGTGGCTACACCTTC | CAARPGQGHLGGYTF
TRBJ1-5 | . | TRBV28 | . | 17 | TGTGCCAGCAGTTTATTTTGGGCAGGCGATAGCAATCAGCCCCAGCATTTT | CASSLFWAGDSNQPQHF
TRBJ2-1 | TRBD2 | TRBV6-1 | . | 16 | TGTGCCAGCAGTGACGGGGGGACTAGCGGGAGGTATGAGCAGTTCTTC | CASSDGGTSGRYEQFF
TRBJ2-7 | . | TRBV18 | . | 14 | TGTGCCAGCTCACCACCCGGGGTAAACTACGAGCAGTACTTC | CASSPPGVNYEQYF
TRBJ2-7 | TRBD2 | TRBV2 | . | 16 | TGTGCCAGCAACCGCCGGGGGGGGGCGGCTTCGTACGAGCAGTACTTC | CASNRRGGAASYEQYF
TRBJ1-1 | TRBD1 | TRBV18 | . | 16 | TGTGCCAGCTCACCAATGCCGGGACAGAAGAACACTGAAGCTTTCTTT | CASSPMPGQKNTEAFF
TRBJ2-7 | . | TRBV18 | . | 17 | TGTGCCAGCTCACCACAGAACTTACGATCGACAGGCCGCGAGCAGTACTTC | CASSPQNLRSTGREQYF
TRBJ1-4 | TRBD1 | TRBV28 | . | 16 | TGTGCCAGCAGTTTAGATTCGGGACAGGGGTATGAAAAACTGTTTTTT | CASSLDSGQGYEKLFF
TRBJ1-4 | . | TRBV2 | once | 14 | TGTGCCAGTTTACAGGGCAGCCCTATTGAAAAACTGTTTTTT | CASLQGSPIEKLFF
TRBJ1-3 | . | TRBV9 | once | 14 | TGTGCCAGCAGCGTAGGGTCCTCCGGAGACACCATATATTTT | CASSVGSSGDTIYF
TRBJ1-2 | . | TRBV9 | few | 12 | TGTGCCAGCAGCAGACAGGAATATGGCTACACCTTC | CASSRQEYGYTF